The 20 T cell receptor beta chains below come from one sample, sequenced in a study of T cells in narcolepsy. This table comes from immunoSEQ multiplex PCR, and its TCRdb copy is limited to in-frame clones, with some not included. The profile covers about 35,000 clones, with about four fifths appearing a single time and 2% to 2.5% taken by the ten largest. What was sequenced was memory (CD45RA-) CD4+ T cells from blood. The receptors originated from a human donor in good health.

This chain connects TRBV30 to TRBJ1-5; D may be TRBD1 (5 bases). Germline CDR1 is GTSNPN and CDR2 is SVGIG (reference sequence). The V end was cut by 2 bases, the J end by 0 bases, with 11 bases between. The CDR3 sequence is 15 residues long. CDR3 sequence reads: CAWSWDGYSNQPQHF. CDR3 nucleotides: TGTGCCTGGAGTTGGGACGGTTATAGCAATCAGCCCCAGCATTTT.

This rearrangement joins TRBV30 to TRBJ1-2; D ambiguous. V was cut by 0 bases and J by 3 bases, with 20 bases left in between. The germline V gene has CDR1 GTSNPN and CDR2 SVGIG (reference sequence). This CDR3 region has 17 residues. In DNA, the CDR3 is TGTGCCTGGAGTGTAGCGGGCAGGTTACATTTAGACTATGGCTACACCTTC. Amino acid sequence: CAWSVAGRLHLDYGYTF.

The CDR3 loop reads CASSAGTANTEAFF. Here the CDR3 DNA reads TGTGCCAGCAGTGCCGGGACAGCGAACACTGAAGCTTTCTTT. The chain carries TRBV6-1 and TRBJ1-1, with TRBD1 identical over 7 bases. With 4 bases clipped from V and 1 base from J, the junction kept 3 bases outside the gene matches. The V gene's germline CDR1 is MNHNS and CDR2 SASEGT. There are 14 residues in the CDR3.

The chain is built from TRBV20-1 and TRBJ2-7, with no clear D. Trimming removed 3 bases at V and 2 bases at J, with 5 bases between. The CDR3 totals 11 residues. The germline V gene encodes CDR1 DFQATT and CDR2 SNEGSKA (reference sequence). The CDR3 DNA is TGCAGTGCTAGTTCAGCCTACGAGCAGTACTTC. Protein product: CSASSAYEQYF.

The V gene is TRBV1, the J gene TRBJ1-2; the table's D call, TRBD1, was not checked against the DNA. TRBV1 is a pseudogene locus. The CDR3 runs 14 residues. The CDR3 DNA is TGCACCAGCAGCCAAGTGGGGGACAGCTATGGCTACACCTTC. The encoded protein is CTSSQVGDSYGYTF.

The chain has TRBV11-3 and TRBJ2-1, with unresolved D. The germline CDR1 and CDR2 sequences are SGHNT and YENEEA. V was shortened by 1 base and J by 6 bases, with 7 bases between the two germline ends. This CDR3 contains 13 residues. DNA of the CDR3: TGTGCCAGCAGCTTAGTACGCTTCAATGAGCAGTTCTTC. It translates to CASSLVRFNEQFF. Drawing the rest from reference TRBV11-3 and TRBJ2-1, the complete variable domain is EAGVVQSPRYKIIEKKQPVAFWCNPISGHNTLYWYLQNLGQGPELLIRYENEEAVDDSQLPKDRFSAERLKGVDSTLKIQPAELGDSAVYLCASSLVRFNEQFFGPGTRLTVL.

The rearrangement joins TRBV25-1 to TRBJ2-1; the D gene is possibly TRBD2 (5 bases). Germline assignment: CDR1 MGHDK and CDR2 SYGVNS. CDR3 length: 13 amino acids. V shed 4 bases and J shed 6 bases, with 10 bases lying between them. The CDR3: CASSGGPPNEQFF. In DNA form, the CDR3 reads TGTGCCAGCAGTGGAGGGCCACCCAATGAGCAGTTCTTC.

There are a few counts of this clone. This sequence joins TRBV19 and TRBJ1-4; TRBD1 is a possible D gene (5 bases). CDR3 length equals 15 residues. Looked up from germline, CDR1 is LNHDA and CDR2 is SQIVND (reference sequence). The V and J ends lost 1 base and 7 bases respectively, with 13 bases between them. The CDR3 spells CASSIGDYKPEKLFF. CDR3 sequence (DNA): TGTGCCAGTAGTATAGGGGACTACAAACCTGAAAAACTGTTTTTT.

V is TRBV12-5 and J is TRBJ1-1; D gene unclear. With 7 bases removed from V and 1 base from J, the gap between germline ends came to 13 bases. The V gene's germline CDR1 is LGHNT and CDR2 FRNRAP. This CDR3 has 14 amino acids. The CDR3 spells CASVKEGRNTEAFF. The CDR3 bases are TGTGCTAGTGTAAAGGAGGGTAGGAACACTGAAGCTTTCTTT.

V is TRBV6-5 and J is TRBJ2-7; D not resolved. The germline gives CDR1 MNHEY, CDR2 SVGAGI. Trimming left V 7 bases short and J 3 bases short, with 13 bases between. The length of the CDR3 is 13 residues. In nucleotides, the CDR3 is TGTGCCAGCACCGCCGTAGCAGGCTACGAGCAGTACTTC. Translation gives CASTAVAGYEQYF.

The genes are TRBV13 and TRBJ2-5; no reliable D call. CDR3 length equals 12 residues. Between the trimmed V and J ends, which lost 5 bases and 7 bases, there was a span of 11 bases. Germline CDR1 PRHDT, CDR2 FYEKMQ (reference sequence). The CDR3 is CASSPPVGTQYF. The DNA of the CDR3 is TGTGCCAGCAGCCCCCCTGTGGGGACCCAGTACTTC.

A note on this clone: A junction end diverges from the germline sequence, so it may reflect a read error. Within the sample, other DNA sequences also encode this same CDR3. This chain's CDR3 is CASSLEGWQNTEAFF. The CDR3 bases are TGTGCCAGCAGTTTAGAGGGGTGGCAGAACACTGAAGCTTTCTTT. V and J are TRBV7-9 and TRBJ1-1, with D possibly matching TRBD1 (5 bases). Germline CDR1 and CDR2: SEHNR and FQNEAQ (reference sequence). CDR3 size: 15 residues.

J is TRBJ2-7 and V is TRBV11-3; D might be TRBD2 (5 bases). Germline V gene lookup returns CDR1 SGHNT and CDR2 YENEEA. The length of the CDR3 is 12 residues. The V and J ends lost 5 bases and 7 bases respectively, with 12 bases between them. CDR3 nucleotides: TGTGCCAGCAGCCAGCACGGGATGGAGCAGTACTTC. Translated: CASSQHGMEQYF.

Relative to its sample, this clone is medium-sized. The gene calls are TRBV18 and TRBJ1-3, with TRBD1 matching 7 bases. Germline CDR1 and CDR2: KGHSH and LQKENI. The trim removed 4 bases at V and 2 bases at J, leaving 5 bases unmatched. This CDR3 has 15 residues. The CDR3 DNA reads TGTGCCAGCTCACAAGGGACAGTCCCTGGAAACACCATATATTTT. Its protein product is CASSQGTVPGNTIYF.

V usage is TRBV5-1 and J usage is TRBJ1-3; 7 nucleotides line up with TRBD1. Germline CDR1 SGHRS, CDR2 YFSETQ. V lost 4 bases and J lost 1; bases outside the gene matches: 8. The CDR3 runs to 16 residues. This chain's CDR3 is CASSPSPGGSGNTIYF. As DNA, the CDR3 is TGCGCCAGCAGCCCCTCCCCAGGGGGTTCTGGAAACACCATATATTTT.

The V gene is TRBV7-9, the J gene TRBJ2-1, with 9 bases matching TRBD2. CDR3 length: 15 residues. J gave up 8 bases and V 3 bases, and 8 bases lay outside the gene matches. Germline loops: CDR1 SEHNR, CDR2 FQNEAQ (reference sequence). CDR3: CASSLTAGGPYEQFF. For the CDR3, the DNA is TGTGCCAGCAGCTTGACCGCGGGGGGGCCCTATGAGCAGTTCTTC.

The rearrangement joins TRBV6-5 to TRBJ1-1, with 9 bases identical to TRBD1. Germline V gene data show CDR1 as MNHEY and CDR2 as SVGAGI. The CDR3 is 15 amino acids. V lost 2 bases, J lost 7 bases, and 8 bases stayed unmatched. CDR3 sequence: CASSYGTGGFGEAFF. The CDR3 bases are TGTGCCAGCAGTTACGGCACAGGGGGCTTCGGTGAAGCTTTCTTT.

CDR3 nucleotides: TGCGCCAGCAGCGTAGACGTGACTATTGACTATGGCTACACCTTC. Its protein product is CASSVDVTIDYGYTF. V is TRBV5-1 and J is TRBJ1-2; the D is unclear. This CDR3 comprises 15 residues. With 4 bases removed from V and 3 bases from J, the gap between germline ends came to 16 bases. Germline V lookup: CDR1 SGHRS, CDR2 YFSETQ.

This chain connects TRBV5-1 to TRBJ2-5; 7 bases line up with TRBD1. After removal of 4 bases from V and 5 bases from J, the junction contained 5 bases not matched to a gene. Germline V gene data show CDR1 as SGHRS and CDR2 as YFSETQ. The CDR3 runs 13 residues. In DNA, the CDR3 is TGCGCCAGCAGCACAGACAGGGCGGAGACCCAGTACTTC. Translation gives CASSTDRAETQYF.

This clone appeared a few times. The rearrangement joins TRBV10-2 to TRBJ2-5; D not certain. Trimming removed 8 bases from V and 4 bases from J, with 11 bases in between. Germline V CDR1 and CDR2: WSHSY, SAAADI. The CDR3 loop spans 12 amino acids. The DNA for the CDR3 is TGCGCCAGCGCCGCGATAAGAGAGACCCAGTACTTC. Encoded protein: CASAAIRETQYF.